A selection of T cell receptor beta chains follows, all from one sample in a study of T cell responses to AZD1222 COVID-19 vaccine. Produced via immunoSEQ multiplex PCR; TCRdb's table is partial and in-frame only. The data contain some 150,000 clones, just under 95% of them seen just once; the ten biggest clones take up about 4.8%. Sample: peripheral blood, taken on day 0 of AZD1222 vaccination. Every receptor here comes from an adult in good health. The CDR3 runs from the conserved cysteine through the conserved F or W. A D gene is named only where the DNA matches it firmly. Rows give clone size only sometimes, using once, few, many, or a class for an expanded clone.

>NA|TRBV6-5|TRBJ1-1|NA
CASSYSRAFF
TGTGCCAGCAGTTACTCTCGAGCTTTCTTT
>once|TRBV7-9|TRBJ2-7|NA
CASSLEEDSYEQYF
TGTGCCAGCAGCTTAGAGGAGGACAGCTACGAGCAGTACTTC
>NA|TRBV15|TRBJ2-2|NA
CATSRVRKNTGELFF
TGTGCCACCAGCAGAGTGCGGAAGAACACCGGGGAGCTGTTTTTT
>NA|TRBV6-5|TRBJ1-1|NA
CASRVGQINTEAFF
TGTGCCAGCAGAGTAGGACAGATTAACACTGAAGCTTTCTTT
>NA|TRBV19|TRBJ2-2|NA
CASSIGGMTGELFF
TGTGCCAGTAGTATAGGCGGGATGACCGGGGAGCTGTTTTTT
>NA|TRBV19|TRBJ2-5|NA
CASSRGPDRPEETQYF
TGTGCCAGTAGTAGGGGACCCGACCGACCGGAAGAGACCCAGTACTTC
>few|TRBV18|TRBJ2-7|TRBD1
CASSPGTGAGEQYF
TGTGCCAGCTCACCAGGGACAGGGGCGGGGGAGCAGTACTTC
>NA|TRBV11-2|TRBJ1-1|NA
CASSLSSPKRQQNTEAFF
TGTGCCAGCAGCTTATCATCCCCCAAAAGACAGCAGAACACTGAAGCTTTCTTT
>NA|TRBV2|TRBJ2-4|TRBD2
CASRSGIDKNIQYF
TGTGCCAGCAGAAGCGGGATCGACAAAAACATTCAGTACTTC
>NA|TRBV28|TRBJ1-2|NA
CASSPEFYGYTF
TGTGCCAGCAGTCCGGAGTTCTATGGCTACACCTTC
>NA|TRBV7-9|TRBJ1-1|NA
CASSYGQNTEAFF
TGTGCCAGCAGCTACGGACAGAACACTGAAGCTTTCTTT
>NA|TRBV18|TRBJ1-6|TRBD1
CASSPGTGNSPLHF
TGTGCCAGCTCACCCGGGACAGGGAATTCACCCCTCCACTTT
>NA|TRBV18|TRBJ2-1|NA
CASSPSGSWGNEQFF
TGTGCCAGCTCACCATCCGGCTCCTGGGGTAATGAGCAGTTCTTC
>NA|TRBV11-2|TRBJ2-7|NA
CASSLAQGEVYEQYF
TGTGCCAGCAGCTTAGCACAGGGAGAGGTCTACGAGCAGTACTTC
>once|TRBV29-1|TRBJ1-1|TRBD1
CSVEEGQFSEAFF
TGCAGCGTTGAAGAGGGACAGTTTTCTGAAGCTTTCTTT
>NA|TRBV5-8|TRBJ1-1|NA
CASNRFAEAFF
TGTGCCAGCAACCGGTTCGCTGAAGCTTTCTTT
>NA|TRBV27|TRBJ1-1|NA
CASSLGGNTEAFF
TGTGCCAGCAGTTTAGGCGGGAACACTGAAGCTTTCTTT
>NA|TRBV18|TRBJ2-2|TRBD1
CASSPLQTGSDTGELFF
TGTGCCAGCTCACCTCTCCAGACAGGGAGTGACACCGGGGAGCTGTTTTTT
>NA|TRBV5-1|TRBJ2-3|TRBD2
CASSATLAGGHTDTQYF
TGCGCCAGCAGCGCCACACTAGCGGGGGGTCACACAGATACGCAGTATTTT
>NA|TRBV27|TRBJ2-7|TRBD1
CASSSIGQGRVEQYF
TGTGCCAGCAGTTCAATCGGACAGGGGAGGGTCGAGCAGTACTTC
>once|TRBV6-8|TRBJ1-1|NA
CASSYKLYRWQQNTEAFF
TGTGCCAGCAGTTACAAACTATATCGTTGGCAGCAGAACACTGAAGCTTTCTTT
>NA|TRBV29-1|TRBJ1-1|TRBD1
CSVENQGANTEAFF
TGCAGCGTTGAAAATCAGGGGGCCAACACTGAAGCTTTCTTT
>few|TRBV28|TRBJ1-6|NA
CASSLWSQVEPNSPLHF
TGTGCCAGCAGTTTATGGTCGCAGGTGGAACCTAATTCACCCCTCCACTTT
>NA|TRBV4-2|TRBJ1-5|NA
CASSQDGNQPQHF
TGTGCCAGCAGCCAAGATGGTAATCAGCCCCAGCATTTT
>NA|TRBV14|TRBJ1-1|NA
CASSQDSMNTEAFF
TGTGCCAGCAGCCAGGACAGCATGAACACTGAAGCTTTCTTT
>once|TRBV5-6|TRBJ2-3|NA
CASSRIANPDTQYF
TGTGCCAGCAGCCGAATAGCTAATCCCGATACGCAGTATTTT
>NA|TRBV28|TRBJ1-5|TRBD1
CATHRGGKGQPQHF
TGTGCCACCCACAGGGGAGGAAAGGGACAGCCCCAGCATTTT
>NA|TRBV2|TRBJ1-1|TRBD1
CASLGQENTEAFF
TGTGCCAGCCTGGGACAGGAGAACACTGAAGCTTTCTTT
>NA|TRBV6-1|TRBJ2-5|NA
CASSEGVGAWETQYF
TGTGCCAGCAGTGAAGGTGTCGGGGCCTGGGAGACCCAGTACTTC
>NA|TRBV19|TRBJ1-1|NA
CASSIQGSRGTEAFF
TGTGCCAGTAGTATACAGGGTAGTCGCGGCACTGAAGCTTTCTTT
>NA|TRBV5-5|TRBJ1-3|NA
CASSIAGNTIYF
TGTGCCAGCAGCATCGCTGGAAACACCATATATTTT
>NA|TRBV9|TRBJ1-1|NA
CASSVGSDGTEAFF
TGTGCCAGCAGCGTAGGTTCAGATGGCACTGAAGCTTTCTTT
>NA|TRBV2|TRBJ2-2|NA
CASSTTGASPGELFF
TGTGCCAGCAGTACCACGGGGGCTAGTCCCGGGGAGCTGTTTTTT
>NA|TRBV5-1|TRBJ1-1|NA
CASSLGGVVTEAFF
TGCGCCAGCAGCTTGGGAGGGGTGGTGACTGAAGCTTTCTTT
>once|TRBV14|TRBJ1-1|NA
CASSQEAGSPMNTEAFF
TGTGCCAGCAGCCAAGAAGCAGGGAGCCCCATGAACACTGAAGCTTTCTTT
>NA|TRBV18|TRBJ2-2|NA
CASSGLSNTGELFF
TGTGCCAGCTCGGGGTTATCGAACACCGGGGAGCTGTTTTTT
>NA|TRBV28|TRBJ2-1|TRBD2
CASRAWTSETIEQFF
TGTGCCAGCAGGGCCTGGACTAGCGAGACAATAGAGCAGTTCTTC
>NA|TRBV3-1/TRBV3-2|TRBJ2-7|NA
CASSQRGSTYEQYF
TGTGCCAGCAGCCAAAGGGGCTCAACCTACGAGCAGTACTTC
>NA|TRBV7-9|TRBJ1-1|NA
CASSLDDYTEAFF
TGTGCCAGCAGCCTGGACGACTACACTGAAGCTTTCTTT
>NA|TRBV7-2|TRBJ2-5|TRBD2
CASSSGLAGVGETQYF
TGTGCCAGCAGCTCTGGACTAGCGGGAGTAGGTGAGACCCAGTACTTC
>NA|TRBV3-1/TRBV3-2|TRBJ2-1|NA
CASSQQGSPGDEQFF
TGTGCCAGCAGCCAACAGGGGAGCCCGGGTGATGAGCAGTTCTTC
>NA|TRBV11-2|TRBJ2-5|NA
CASSLVSGLGQETQYF
TGTGCCAGCAGCTTAGTCTCAGGATTAGGCCAAGAGACCCAGTACTTC
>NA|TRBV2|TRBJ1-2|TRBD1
CASSQTGKGYTF
TGTGCCAGCAGTCAGACAGGGAAAGGCTACACCTTC
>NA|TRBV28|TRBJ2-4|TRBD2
CASSEAPSGQNIQYF
TGTGCCAGCAGTGAGGCGCCTAGCGGGCAAAACATTCAGTACTTC
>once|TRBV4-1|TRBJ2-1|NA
CASSQDRVEGSYNEQFF
TGCGCCAGCAGCCAAGATCGGGTGGAGGGCTCCTACAATGAGCAGTTCTTC
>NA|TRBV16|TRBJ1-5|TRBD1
CASSQSGQGNQPQHF
TGTGCCAGCAGCCAATCGGGACAGGGAAATCAGCCCCAGCATTTT
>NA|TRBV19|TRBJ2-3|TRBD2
CASSRGLAASTDTQYF
TGTGCCAGTAGTAGGGGACTAGCGGCTAGCACAGATACGCAGTATTTT
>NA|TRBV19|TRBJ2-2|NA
CASIGGRSTGELFF
TGTGCCAGTATCGGGGGACGGAGCACCGGGGAGCTGTTTTTT
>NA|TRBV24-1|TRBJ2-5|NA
CATSDPGGSGETQYF
TGTGCCACCAGTGATCCCGGGGGTTCGGGGGAGACCCAGTACTTC
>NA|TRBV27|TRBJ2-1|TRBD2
CASSLGGTLLGNEQFF
TGTGCCAGCAGTTTGGGGGGGACCTTATTAGGCAATGAGCAGTTCTTC
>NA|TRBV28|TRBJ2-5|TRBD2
CASSRTSEETQYF
TGTGCCAGCAGCCGGACTAGTGAAGAGACCCAGTACTTC
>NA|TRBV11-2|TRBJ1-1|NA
CASSPRRVNTEAFF
TGTGCCAGCAGCCCTAGACGGGTGAACACTGAAGCTTTCTTT
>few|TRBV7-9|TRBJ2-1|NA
CASRQSQKTAFSYNEQFF
TGTGCCAGCAGACAAAGTCAGAAGACAGCTTTTTCCTACAATGAGCAGTTCTTC
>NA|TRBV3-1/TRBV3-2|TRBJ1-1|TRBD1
CASSQTGGPEAFF
TGTGCCAGCAGCCAAACAGGGGGACCTGAAGCTTTCTTT
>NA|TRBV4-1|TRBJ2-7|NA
CASSQQTGVPYEQYF
TGCGCCAGCAGCCAGCAGACAGGAGTCCCCTACGAGCAGTACTTC
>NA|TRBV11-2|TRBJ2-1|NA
CASSLDLSGYNEQFF
TGTGCCAGCAGCTTAGATCTATCAGGGTACAATGAGCAGTTCTTC
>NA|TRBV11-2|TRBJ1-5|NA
CASSLKIGTNQPQHF
TGTGCCAGCAGCCTTAAAATAGGCACCAATCAGCCCCAGCATTTT
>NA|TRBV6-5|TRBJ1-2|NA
CASSYSSAGHNYGYTF
TGTGCCAGCAGTTACTCGAGTGCAGGGCATAACTATGGCTACACCTTC
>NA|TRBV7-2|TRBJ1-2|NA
CASSFSYGYTF
TGTGCCAGCAGCTTTTCCTATGGCTACACCTTC
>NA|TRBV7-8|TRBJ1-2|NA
CASSLGSGAVYGYTF
TGTGCCAGCAGCCTAGGGTCGGGTGCCGTCTATGGCTACACCTTC